This is a list of T cell receptor beta chains from one sample in a study of blood T cell repertoires in COVID-19. Here immunoSEQ multiplex PCR was the method, and the copy in TCRdb shows in-frame clones only, minus some. The sample consists of over 70,000 clones, around nine tenths of them appearing once. What was sequenced was peripheral blood. Every receptor here comes from a human donor in a cohort sampled during active COVID-19. CDR3s include the opening cysteine and the closing phenylalanine or tryptophan. The D gene is left open where the match is weak. Expanded clones are given a class, and other clones once, few, many or no size at all.

TGTGCCAGCAGCTGGGGTGCGGGGGCCAAAAACATTCAGTACTTC	CASSWGAGAKNIQYF	15	-	TRBV5-4	TRBJ2-4	-
TGTGCCAGCAGCTTAGTGGGACAGGGTGGTAATGAGCAGTTCTTC	CASSLVGQGGNEQFF	15	-	TRBV11-1	TRBJ2-1	TRBD1
TGTGCCAGCTCACCACCGGCCCAAGGGGCGCGAAACACCATATATTTT	CASSPPAQGARNTIYF	16	-	TRBV18	TRBJ1-3	-
TGCGCCAGCAGCCCGACAGGACAAGAGACCCAGTACTTC	CASSPTGQETQYF	13	-	TRBV5-1	TRBJ2-5	-
TGTGCCAGTAGTACCGACAGGGTGAACACCGGGGAGCTGTTTTTT	CASSTDRVNTGELFF	15	-	TRBV19	TRBJ2-2	TRBD1
TGTGCCACCAGTGATTCCCCAGTTGGCAATGAGCAGTTCTTC	CATSDSPVGNEQFF	14	-	TRBV24-1	TRBJ2-1	-
TGTGCCAGCAGCTTAGTGGCCCACTGGCGGGGGGTTGTGTGGGAGCAGTTCTTC	CASSLVAHWRGVVWEQFF	18	-	TRBV7-8	TRBJ2-1	TRBD2
TGTGCCAGCAGCCCCCAAATAACGGACACGAACACTGAAGCTTTCTTT	CASSPQITDTNTEAFF	16	-	TRBV9	TRBJ1-1	-
TGTGCCAGCACCCACAGGGGGAGCTCTGGAAACACCATATATTTT	CASTHRGSSGNTIYF	15	-	TRBV6-5	TRBJ1-3	TRBD1
TGTGCCAGCAGCCCCACTCTTACCTACGAGCAGTACTTC	CASSPTLTYEQYF	13	few	TRBV3-1/TRBV3-2	TRBJ2-7	-
TGCGCCAGCAGCTCCCTAGTGGACAGGGATACCGGGGAGCTGTTTTTT	CASSSLVDRDTGELFF	16	-	TRBV5-1	TRBJ2-2	TRBD1
TGTGCCACCAGTCGATTTAGGGCGGGACAGGAGTACAATGAGCAGTTCTTC	CATSRFRAGQEYNEQFF	17	-	TRBV24-1	TRBJ2-1	TRBD1
TGTGCCAGCGCATCAGGGGTAGAGACCCAGTACTTC	CASASGVETQYF	12	-	TRBV18	TRBJ2-5	-
TGTGCCAGCAGCGTCGAGGGACTACGGTACACTGAAGCTTTCTTT	CASSVEGLRYTEAFF	15	-	TRBV7-9	TRBJ1-1	-
TGTGCCAGCTCACGCGATGGGGGCCAATCCGGTTCACCCCTCCACTTT	CASSRDGGQSGSPLHF	16	-	TRBV18	TRBJ1-6	-
TGTGCCAGCAGCAAAGGTAGGGCGGGGACCTACGAGCAGTACTTC	CASSKGRAGTYEQYF	15	-	TRBV21-1	TRBJ2-7	-
TGTGCCAGCAGTTACTCGACATCCGGCGGGGAGCTGTTTTTT	CASSYSTSGGELFF	14	few	TRBV6-2/TRBV6-3	TRBJ2-2	-
TGTGCCAGTAGTCCCTCCACAGGGGAGGGCTACACCTTC	CASSPSTGEGYTF	13	-	TRBV19	TRBJ1-2	TRBD1
TGTGCCAGCAGCCGGACTAGCGGAGGTTTATATGAGCAGTTCTTC	CASSRTSGGLYEQFF	15	-	TRBV7-2	TRBJ2-1	TRBD2
TGCAGCGCCTCCGGGGAGATCTCTGGGGCCAACGTCCTGACTTTC	CSASGEISGANVLTF	15	-	TRBV29-1	TRBJ2-6	-
TGTGCCAGCAGCTTGGAACTCAGAGGGCGGACCACAGATACGCAGTATTTT	CASSLELRGRTTDTQYF	17	-	TRBV5-5	TRBJ2-3	-
TGCGCCAGCAGCCAGACTGCGGGACAGGGAAGGCACGAGCAGTACTTC	CASSQTAGQGRHEQYF	16	once	TRBV5-1	TRBJ2-7	TRBD1